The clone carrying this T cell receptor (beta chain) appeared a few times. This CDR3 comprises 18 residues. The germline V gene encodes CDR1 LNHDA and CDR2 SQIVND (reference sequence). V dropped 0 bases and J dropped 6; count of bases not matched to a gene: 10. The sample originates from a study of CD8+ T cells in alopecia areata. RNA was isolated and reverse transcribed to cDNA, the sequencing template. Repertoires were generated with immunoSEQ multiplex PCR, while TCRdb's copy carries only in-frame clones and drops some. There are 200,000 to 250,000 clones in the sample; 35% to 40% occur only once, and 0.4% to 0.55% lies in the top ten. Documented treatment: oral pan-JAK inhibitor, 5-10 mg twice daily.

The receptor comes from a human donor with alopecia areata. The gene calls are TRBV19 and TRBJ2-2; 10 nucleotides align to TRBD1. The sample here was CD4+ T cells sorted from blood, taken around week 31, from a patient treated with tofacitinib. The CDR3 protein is CASSIDRIGTGAAGELFF. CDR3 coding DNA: TGTGCCAGTAGTATAGATCGCATCGGGACAGGGGCGGCCGGGGAGCTGTTTTTT.